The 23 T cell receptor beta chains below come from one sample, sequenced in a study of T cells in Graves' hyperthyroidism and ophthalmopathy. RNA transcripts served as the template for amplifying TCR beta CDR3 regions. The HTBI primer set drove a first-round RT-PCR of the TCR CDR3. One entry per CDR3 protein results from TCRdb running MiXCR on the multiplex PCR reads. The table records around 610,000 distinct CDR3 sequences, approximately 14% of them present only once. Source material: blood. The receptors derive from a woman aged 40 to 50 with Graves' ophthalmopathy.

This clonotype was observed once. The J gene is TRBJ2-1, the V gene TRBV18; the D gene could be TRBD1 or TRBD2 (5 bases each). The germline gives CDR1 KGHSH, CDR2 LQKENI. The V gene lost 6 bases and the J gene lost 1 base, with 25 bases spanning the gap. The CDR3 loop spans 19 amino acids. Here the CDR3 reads CASSATPGTIILSYNEQFF. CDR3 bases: TGTGCCAGCTCTGCCACCCCAGGGACGATAATCCTTTCCTACAATGAGCAGTTCTTC. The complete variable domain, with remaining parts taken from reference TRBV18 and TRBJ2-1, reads NAGVMQNPRHLVRRRGQEARLRCSPMKGHSHVYWYRQLPEEGLKFMVYLQKENIIDESGMPKERFSAEFPKEGPSILRIQQVVRGDSAAYFCASSATPGTIILSYNEQFFGPGTRLTVL.

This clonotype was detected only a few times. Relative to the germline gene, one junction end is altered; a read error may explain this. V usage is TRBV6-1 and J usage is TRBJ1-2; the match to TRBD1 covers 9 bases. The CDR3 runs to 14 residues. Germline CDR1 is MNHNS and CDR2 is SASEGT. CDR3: CTSSTGTGNHGYTF. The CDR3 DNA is TGTACCAGCAGTACCGGGACAGGGAATCATGGCTACACCTTC.

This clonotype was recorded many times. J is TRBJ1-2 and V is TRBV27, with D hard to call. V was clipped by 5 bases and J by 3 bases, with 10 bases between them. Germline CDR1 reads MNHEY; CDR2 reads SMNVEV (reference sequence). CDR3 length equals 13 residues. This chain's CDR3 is CASSPRIYYGYTF. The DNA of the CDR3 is TGTGCCAGCAGTCCGAGGATTTACTATGGCTACACCTTC.

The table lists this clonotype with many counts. CDR3 bases: TGTGCCAGCAGCCCTAGGACGGGGCCCTCTGACTATGGCTACACCTTC. Residues: CASSPRTGPSDYGYTF. The chain carries TRBV6-1 and TRBJ1-2; weak D call: TRBD1 (5 bases). Germline CDR1 reads MNHNS; CDR2 reads SASEGT. The CDR3 totals 16 residues. Trimming cost V 6 bases and J 3 bases, with 20 bases left between them.

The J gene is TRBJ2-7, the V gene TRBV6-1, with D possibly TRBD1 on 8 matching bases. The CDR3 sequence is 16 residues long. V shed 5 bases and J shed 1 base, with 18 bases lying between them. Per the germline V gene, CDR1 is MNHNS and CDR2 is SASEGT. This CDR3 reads CASSSGTGERSYEQYF. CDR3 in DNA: TGTGCCAGCAGTAGCGGGACAGGTGAGAGGTCCTACGAGCAGTACTTC.

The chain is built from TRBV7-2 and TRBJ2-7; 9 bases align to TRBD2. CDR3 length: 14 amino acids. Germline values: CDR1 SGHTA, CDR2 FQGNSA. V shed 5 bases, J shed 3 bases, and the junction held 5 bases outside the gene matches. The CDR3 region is CASSQWTSDYEQYF. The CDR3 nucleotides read TGTGCCAGCAGCCAATGGACTAGCGACTACGAGCAGTACTTC.

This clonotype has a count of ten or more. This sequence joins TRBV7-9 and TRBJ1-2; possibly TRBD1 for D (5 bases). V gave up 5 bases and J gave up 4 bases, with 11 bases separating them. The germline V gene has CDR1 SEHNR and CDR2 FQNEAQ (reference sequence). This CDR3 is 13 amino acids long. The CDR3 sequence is CASSTGTFYGYTF. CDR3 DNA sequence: TGTGCCAGCAGCACCGGGACGTTCTATGGCTACACCTTC.

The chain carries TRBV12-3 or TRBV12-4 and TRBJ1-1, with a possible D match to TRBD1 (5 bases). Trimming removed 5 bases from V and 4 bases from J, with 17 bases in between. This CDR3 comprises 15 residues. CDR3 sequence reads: CASSDIRFGGTEAFF. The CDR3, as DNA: TGTGCCAGCAGTGACATTAGATTTGGGGGCACTGAAGCTTTCTTT.

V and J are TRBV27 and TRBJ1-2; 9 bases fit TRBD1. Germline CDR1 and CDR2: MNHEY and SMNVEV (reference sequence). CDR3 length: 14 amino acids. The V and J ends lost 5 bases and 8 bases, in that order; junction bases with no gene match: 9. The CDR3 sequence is CASSVGTGPSGYTF. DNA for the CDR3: TGTGCCAGCAGTGTCGGGACAGGGCCCTCGGGCTACACCTTC.

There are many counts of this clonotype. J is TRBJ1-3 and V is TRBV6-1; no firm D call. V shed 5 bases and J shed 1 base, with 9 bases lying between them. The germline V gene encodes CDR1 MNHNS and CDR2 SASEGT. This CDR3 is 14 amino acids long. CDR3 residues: CASSQSHSGNTIYF. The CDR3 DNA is TGTGCCAGCAGTCAGAGCCATTCTGGAAACACCATATATTTT.

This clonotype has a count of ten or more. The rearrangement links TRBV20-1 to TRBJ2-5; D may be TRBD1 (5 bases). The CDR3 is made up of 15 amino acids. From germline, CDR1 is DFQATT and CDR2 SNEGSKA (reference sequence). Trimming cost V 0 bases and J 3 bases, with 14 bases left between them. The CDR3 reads CSARDPGRVKETQYF. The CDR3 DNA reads TGCAGTGCTAGAGATCCGGGCAGGGTAAAAGAGACCCAGTACTTC.

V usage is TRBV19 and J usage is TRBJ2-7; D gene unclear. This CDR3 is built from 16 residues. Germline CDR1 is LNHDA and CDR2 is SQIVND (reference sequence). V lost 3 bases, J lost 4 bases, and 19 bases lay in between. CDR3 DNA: TGTGCCAGTAGTATCCGAGACTCAATAGAACAATACGAGCAGTACTTC. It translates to CASSIRDSIEQYEQYF.

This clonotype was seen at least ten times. This chain's CDR3 is CASGSGRVPYEQYF. In DNA, the CDR3 is TGTGCCAGCGGAAGCGGGAGGGTCCCCTACGAGCAGTACTTC. The chain couples TRBV19 to TRBJ2-7, with 10 positions matching TRBD2. J was trimmed by 2 bases and V by 9 bases; bases with no gene match: 7. Germline values: CDR1 LNHDA, CDR2 SQIVND (reference sequence). This CDR3 comprises 14 residues.

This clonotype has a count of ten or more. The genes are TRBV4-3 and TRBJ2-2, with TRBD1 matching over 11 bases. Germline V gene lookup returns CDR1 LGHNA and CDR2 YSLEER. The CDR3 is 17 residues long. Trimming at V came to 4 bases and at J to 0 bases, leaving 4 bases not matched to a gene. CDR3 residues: CASSRRGQGANTGELFF. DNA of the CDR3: TGCGCCAGCAGCCGTAGGGGACAGGGGGCGAACACCGGGGAGCTGTTTTTT.

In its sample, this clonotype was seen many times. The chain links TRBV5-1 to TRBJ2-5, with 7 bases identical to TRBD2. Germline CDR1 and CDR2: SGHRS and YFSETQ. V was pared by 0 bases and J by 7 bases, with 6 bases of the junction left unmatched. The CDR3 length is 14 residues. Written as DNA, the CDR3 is TGCGCCAGCAGCTTGGGGGAGGGCCGGGGGACCCAGTACTTC. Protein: CASSLGEGRGTQYF. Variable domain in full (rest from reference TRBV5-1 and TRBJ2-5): KAGVTQTPRYLIKTRGQQVTLSCSPISGHRSVSWYQQTPGQGLQFLFEYFSETQRNKGNFPGRFSGRQFSNSRSEMNVSTLELGDSALYLCASSLGEGRGTQYFGPGTRLLVL.

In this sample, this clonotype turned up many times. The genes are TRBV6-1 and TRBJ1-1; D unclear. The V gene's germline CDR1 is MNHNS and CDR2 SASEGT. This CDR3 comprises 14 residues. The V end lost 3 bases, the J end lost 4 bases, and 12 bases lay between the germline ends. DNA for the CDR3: TGTGCCAGCAGTGATAGTCAGGTAGCCACTGAAGCTTTCTTT. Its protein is CASSDSQVATEAFF.

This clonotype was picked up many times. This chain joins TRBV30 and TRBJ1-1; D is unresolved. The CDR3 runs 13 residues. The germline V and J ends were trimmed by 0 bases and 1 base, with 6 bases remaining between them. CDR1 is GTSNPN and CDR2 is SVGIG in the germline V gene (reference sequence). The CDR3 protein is CAWSVWRNTEAFF. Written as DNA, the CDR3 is TGTGCCTGGAGTGTATGGAGGAACACTGAAGCTTTCTTT.

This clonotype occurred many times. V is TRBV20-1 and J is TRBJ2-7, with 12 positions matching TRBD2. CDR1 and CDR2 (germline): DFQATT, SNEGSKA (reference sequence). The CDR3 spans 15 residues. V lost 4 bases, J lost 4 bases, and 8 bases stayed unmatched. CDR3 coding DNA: TGCAGTGCTACTCCCCGGACTAGCGGGACATACGAGCAGTACTTC. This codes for CSATPRTSGTYEQYF.

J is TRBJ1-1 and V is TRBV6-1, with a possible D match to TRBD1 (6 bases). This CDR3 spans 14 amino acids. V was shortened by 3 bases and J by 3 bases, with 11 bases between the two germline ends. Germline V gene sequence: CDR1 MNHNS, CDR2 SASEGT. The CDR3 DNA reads TGTGCCAGCAGTGACAGGGGAGCGGACACTGAAGCTTTCTTT. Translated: CASSDRGADTEAFF.

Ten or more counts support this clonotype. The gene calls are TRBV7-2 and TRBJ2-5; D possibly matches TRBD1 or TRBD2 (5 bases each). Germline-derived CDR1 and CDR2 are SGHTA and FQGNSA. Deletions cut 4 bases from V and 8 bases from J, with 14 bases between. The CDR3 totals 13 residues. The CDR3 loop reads CASSSGTHRTQYF. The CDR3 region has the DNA TGTGCCAGCAGCTCAGGGACCCACCGAACCCAGTACTTC.

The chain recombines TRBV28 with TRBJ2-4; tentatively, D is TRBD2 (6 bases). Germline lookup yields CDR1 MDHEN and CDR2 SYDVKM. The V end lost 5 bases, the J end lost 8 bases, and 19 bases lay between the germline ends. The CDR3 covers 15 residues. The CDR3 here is CASSKTRTIGDIQYF. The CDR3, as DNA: TGTGCCAGCAGTAAGACGAGGACTATTGGGGACATTCAGTACTTC.

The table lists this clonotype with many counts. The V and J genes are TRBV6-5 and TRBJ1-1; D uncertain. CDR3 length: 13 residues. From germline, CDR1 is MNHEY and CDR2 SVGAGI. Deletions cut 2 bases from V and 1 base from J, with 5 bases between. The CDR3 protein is CASSYGRNTEAFF. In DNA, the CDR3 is TGTGCCAGCAGTTACGGTAGGAACACTGAAGCTTTCTTT.

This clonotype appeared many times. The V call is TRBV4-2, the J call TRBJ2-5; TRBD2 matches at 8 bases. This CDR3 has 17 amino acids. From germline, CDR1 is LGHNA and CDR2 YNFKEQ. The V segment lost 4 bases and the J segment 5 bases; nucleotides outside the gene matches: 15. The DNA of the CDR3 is TGTGCCAGCAGCCCGGGCATCAGTGCGGGAGGTGAGGAGACCCAGTACTTC. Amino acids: CASSPGISAGGEETQYF.